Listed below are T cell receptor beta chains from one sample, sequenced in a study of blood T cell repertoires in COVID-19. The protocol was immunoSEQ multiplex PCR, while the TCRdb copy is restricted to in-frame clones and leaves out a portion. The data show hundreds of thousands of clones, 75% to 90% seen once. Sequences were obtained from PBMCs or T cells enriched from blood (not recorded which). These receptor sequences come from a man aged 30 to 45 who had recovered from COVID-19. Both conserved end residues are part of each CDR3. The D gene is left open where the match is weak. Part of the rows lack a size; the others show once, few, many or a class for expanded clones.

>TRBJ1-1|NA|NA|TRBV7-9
TGTGCCAGCAGCTTATTGGGGGCGCTTACTGAAGCTTTCTTT
CASSLLGALTEAFF
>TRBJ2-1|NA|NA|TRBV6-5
TGTGCCAGCAGTCCGACTAGTGGAAACTACAATGAGCAGTTCTTC
CASSPTSGNYNEQFF
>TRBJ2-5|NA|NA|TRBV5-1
TGCGCCAGCAGCGGACTAAGCGGTAAAGAGACCCAGTACTTC
CASSGLSGKETQYF
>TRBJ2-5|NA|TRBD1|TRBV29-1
TGCAGCGGAAAGGACAGGGCCGGTGCTGGGGAGACCCAGTACTTC
CSGKDRAGAGETQYF
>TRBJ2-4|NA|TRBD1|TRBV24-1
TGTGCCACCAGTGGGGACAGGGGGTATGTCAAAAACATTCAGTACTTC
CATSGDRGYVKNIQYF
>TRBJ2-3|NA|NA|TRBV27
TGTGCCAGCAGTTTATGGGGGGATCGCACAGATACGCAGTATTTT
CASSLWGDRTDTQYF
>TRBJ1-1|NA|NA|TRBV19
TGTGCCAGTAGTATCGACACCTGGGCGTTGACTTACGGGGACACTGAAGCTTTCTTT
CASSIDTWALTYGDTEAFF
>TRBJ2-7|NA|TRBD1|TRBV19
TGTGCCAGTAGTCGGGACAGCACCTACGAGCAGTACTTC
CASSRDSTYEQYF
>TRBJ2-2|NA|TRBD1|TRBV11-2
TGTGCCAGATCACACAGGGGTGCGAACACCGGGGAGCTGTTTTTT
CARSHRGANTGELFF
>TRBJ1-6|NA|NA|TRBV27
TGTGCCAGCAGTTTAAACGGTAATTCACCCCTCCACTTT
CASSLNGNSPLHF
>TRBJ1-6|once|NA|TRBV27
TGTGCCAGCAGCCTAGAACCTAATTCACCCCTCCACTTT
CASSLEPNSPLHF
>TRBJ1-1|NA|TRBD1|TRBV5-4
TGTGCCAGCAGCTCGAGGACAGGCCCTAGCTCGAACACTGAAGCTTTCTTT
CASSSRTGPSSNTEAFF
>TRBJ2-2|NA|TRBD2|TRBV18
TGTGCCAGCGACGAGGGACTAGCGATCGGGGAGCTGTTTTTT
CASDEGLAIGELFF
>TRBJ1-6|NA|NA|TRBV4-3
TGCGCCAGCAGCCAATCAGGAACCTACAATTCACCCCTCCACTTT
CASSQSGTYNSPLHF
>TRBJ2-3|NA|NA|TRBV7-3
TGTGCCAGCAGCTTAGGGCAGGCCACAGATACGCAGTATTTT
CASSLGQATDTQYF
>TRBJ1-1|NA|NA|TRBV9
TGTGCCAGCAGCCCCCCGGGATCCTTGAACACTGAAGCTTTCTTT
CASSPPGSLNTEAFF
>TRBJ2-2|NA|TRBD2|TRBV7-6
TGTGCCAGCAGCTTAGAATATGGGAGGGGATCAGTCGGGGAGCTGTTTTTT
CASSLEYGRGSVGELFF
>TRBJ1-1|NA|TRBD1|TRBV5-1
TGCGCCAGCAGCGGGGGGACAGCGAACACTGAAGCTTTCTTT
CASSGGTANTEAFF
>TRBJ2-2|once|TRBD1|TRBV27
TGTGCCAGCAGTTTAGCAGGGGGCTATACCGGGGAGCTGTTTTTT
CASSLAGGYTGELFF
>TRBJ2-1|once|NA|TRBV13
TGTGCCAGCAGCCGCGCCTCTAGCAGGTACAATGAGCAGTTCTTC
CASSRASSRYNEQFF
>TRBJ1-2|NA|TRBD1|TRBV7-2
TGTGCCAGCAGCTCCCAGACAGGGGGCACTTTTGGCTACACCTTC
CASSSQTGGTFGYTF
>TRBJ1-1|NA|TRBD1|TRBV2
TGTGCCAGCAGTTCCCAGGGGGGGACAGGGGGCACTGAAGCTTTCTTT
CASSSQGGTGGTEAFF
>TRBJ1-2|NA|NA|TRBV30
TGTGCCTGGACGAGGGGCGCGGGGCATGGCTACACCTTC
CAWTRGAGHGYTF